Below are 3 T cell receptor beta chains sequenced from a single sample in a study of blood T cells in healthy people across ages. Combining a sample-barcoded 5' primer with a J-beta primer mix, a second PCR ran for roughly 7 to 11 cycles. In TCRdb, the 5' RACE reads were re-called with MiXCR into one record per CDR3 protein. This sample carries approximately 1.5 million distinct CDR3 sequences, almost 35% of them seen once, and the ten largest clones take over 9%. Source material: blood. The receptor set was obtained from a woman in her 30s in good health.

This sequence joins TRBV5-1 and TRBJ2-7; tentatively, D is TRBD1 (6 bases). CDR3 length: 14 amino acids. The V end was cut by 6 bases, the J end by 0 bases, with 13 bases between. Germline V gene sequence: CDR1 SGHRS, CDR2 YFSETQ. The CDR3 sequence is CASKGLGGSYEQYF. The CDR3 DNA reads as TGCGCCAGCAAAGGGCTAGGGGGCTCCTACGAGCAGTACTTC.

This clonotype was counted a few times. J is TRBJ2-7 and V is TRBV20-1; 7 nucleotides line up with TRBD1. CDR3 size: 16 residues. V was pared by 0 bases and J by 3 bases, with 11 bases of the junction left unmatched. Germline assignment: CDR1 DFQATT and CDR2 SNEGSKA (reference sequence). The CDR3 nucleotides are TGCAGTGCTAGAGACGACTCGGACAGGCAGGACTACGAGCAGTACTTC. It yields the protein CSARDDSDRQDYEQYF.

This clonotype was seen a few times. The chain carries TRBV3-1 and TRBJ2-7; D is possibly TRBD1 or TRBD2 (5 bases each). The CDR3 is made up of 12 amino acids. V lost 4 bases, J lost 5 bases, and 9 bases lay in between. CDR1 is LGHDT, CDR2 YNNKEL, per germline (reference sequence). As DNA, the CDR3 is TGTGCCAGCAGCCCTTGGGGGAACGAGCAGTACTTC. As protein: CASSPWGNEQYF.